This note documents a single T cell receptor beta chain sequence. The sample originates from a study of cytomegalovirus exposure and HLA in healthy donors. Both 60 Vbeta primers and 13 Jbeta primers went into the PCR. This table comes from immunoSEQ multiplex PCR, and its TCRdb copy is limited to in-frame clones, with some not included. The data contain around 130,000 clones, 70% to 80% of them singletons. Germline CDR1 and CDR2: MNHEY and SMNVEV (reference sequence). This CDR3 region has 17 residues. The ends lost 5 bases at V and 2 bases at J; junction bases unmatched: 13. The sequenced material came from PBMCs. The chain is built from TRBV27 and TRBJ2-5, with 8 positions matching TRBD2. The sequence came from a woman in her sixties in good health and CMV-seronegative. This CDR3 reads CASSPGHGGGRQETQYF. DNA of the CDR3: TGTGCCAGCAGTCCCGGTCACGGGGGGGGACGGCAAGAGACCCAGTACTTC.